These 2 T cell receptor beta chains share one sample of origin, sequenced in a study of untreated major depressive disorder. Study-wide results and limits: Depressed patients' CD4+ T cells carried increased TRBV05-01 (Vbeta 5.1) usage versus control CD4+ T cells.

Their antigen targets remain unknown. Profiling relied on immunoSEQ multiplex PCR, and the TCRdb table lists in-frame clones only, not all of them. This table has fewer than 30,000 clones, approximately 90% appearing once. The sequencing input was CD4+ T cells from PBMCs. The source is a woman aged 25 to 45 with major depressive disorder.

The chain couples TRBV27 to TRBJ1-1; D is possibly TRBD1 (6 bases). V was trimmed by 5 bases and J by 0 bases, leaving 13 bases between them. The CDR3 covers 15 residues. Germline V gene sequence: CDR1 MNHEY, CDR2 SMNVEV (reference sequence). CDR3 region: CASSRTGLVNTEAFF. In DNA form, the CDR3 reads TGTGCCAGCAGTCGAACAGGGTTGGTGAACACTGAAGCTTTCTTT.

This clone showed up just once. The V call is TRBV18, the J call TRBJ1-6; 9 bases align to TRBD1. V lost 4 bases and J lost 8; bases outside the gene matches: 9. This CDR3 spans 16 amino acids. Per the germline V gene, CDR1 is KGHSH and CDR2 is LQKENI. The CDR3 DNA follows: TGTGCCAGCTCACTGCGAACAGGGGGCGTGGATTCACCCCTCCACTTT. It yields the protein CASSLRTGGVDSPLHF.